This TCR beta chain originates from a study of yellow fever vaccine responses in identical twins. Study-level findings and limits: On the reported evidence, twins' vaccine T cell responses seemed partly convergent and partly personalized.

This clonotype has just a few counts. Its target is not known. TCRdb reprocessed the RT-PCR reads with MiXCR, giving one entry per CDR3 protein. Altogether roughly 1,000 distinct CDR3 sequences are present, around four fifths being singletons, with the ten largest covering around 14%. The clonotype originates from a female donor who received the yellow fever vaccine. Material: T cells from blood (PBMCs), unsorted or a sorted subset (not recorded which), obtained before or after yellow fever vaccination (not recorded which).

In DNA, the CDR3 is TGTGCCAGCAGCTCCGAGACAGGGAAAGACGAGCAGTACTTC. It translates to CASSSETGKDEQYF. The chain carries TRBV11-3 and TRBJ2-7; 7 bases align to TRBD1. V was clipped by 4 bases and J by 5 bases; unmatched bases: 8. The CDR3 consists of 14 residues. CDR1 is SGHNT, CDR2 YENEEA, per germline.